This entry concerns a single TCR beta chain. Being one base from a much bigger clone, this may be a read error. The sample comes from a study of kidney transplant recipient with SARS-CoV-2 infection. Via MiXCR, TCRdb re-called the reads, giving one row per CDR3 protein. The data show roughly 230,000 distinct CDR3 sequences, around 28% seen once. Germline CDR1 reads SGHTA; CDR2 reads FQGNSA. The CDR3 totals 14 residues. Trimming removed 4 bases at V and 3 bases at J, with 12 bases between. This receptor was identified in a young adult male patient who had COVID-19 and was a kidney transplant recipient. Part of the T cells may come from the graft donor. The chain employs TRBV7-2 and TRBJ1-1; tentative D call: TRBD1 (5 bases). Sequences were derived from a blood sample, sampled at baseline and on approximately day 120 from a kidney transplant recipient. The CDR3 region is CASSSGRGDTEAFF. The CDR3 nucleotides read TGTGCCAGCAGCTCGGGACGGGGGGACACTGAAGCTTTCTTT. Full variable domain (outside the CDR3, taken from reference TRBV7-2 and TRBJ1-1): GAGVSQSPSNKVTEKGKDVELRCDPISGHTALYWYRQSLGQGLEFLIYFQGNSAPDKSGLPSDRFSAERTGGSVSTLTIQRTQQEDSAVYLCASSSGRGDTEAFFGQGTRLTVV.